These 14 T cell receptor beta chains share one sample of origin, sequenced in a study of control samples from healthy donors and cancer patients. Here immunoSEQ multiplex PCR was the method, and the copy in TCRdb shows in-frame clones only, minus some. The sample contains roughly 150,000 clones, around nine tenths of which appear only once. The sample was blood. The source is a man aged 18 to 29 in good health.

The J gene is TRBJ2-7, the V gene TRBV14; D may correspond to TRBD1 or TRBD2 (5 bases each). The CDR3 runs to 14 residues. Per the germline V gene, CDR1 is SGHDN and CDR2 is FVKESK. V was shortened by 2 bases and J by 5 bases, with 13 bases between the two germline ends. CDR3: CASSQTLLGDEQYF. CDR3 bases: TGTGCCAGCAGCCAAACTCTGTTGGGGGACGAGCAGTACTTC.

This chain links TRBV28 with TRBJ1-6, with unresolved D. The CDR3 is 12 amino acids. Germline V lookup: CDR1 MDHEN, CDR2 SYDVKM. Trimming pared 6 bases from V and 9 bases from J, leaving 9 bases between. This CDR3 reads CASSHDISPLHF. For the CDR3, the DNA is TGTGCCAGCAGCCACGATATTTCACCCCTCCACTTT.

The chain has TRBV3-1 (or the pseudogene TRBV3-2) and TRBJ2-7; 7 bases line up with TRBD1. There are 13 residues in the CDR3. The V gene's germline CDR1 is LGHDT and CDR2 YNNKEL (reference sequence). Unmatched junction bases numbered 5, after V lost 6 bases and J lost 3 bases. The chain's CDR3 is CASSQTGNYEQYF. The CDR3 DNA reads TGTGCCAGCAGTCAGACAGGGAACTACGAGCAGTACTTC.

The V gene is TRBV10-3, the J gene TRBJ2-3, with TRBD1 matching 9 bases. The CDR3 has 12 residues. CDR1 and CDR2 from the germline V gene are ENHRY and SYGVKD. With 7 bases clipped from V and 7 bases from J, the junction kept 3 bases outside the gene matches. The CDR3 loop is CAIKDRGHTQYF. Here the CDR3 DNA reads TGTGCCATCAAGGACAGGGGCCATACGCAGTATTTT.

In its sample, this clone was seen a few times. V and J are TRBV4-1 and TRBJ1-5; D is undetermined. Per the germline V gene, CDR1 is MGHRA and CDR2 is YSYEKL. Trimming stripped 1 base from V and 0 bases from J, with 7 bases between. CDR3 length equals 15 residues. As DNA, the CDR3 is TGCGCCAGCAGCCAAGGGGAACATAGCAATCAGCCCCAGCATTTT. Translating gives CASSQGEHSNQPQHF.

The chain employs TRBV5-1 and TRBJ2-7, with D maybe TRBD2 (6 bases). CDR1 is SGHRS, CDR2 YFSETQ, per germline. V was cut by 4 bases and J by 1 base, with 12 bases left in between. This CDR3 is built from 14 residues. The CDR3 reads CASSRSGGSYEQYF. DNA for the CDR3: TGCGCCAGCAGCCGATCTGGGGGGTCCTACGAGCAGTACTTC.

This chain connects TRBV30 to TRBJ1-4; 9 positions match TRBD1. Germline V gene data show CDR1 as GTSNPN and CDR2 as SVGIG (reference sequence). V dropped 0 bases and J dropped 7; count of bases not matched to a gene: 3. The CDR3 has 14 residues. CDR3 residues: CAWSVTGGAEKLFF. CDR3 DNA sequence: TGTGCCTGGAGTGTAACAGGGGGCGCTGAAAAACTGTTTTTT.

This clone was found once. The chain joins TRBV20-1 to TRBJ2-7; 7 nucleotides match TRBD1. The CDR3 extends over 11 amino acids. Germline V gene data show CDR1 as DFQATT and CDR2 as SNEGSKA (reference sequence). The trim removed 6 bases at V and 6 bases at J, leaving 5 bases unmatched. The CDR3 reads CSAHSGGEQYF. The CDR3 nucleotides are TGCAGTGCGCACTCAGGGGGCGAGCAGTACTTC.

The V call is TRBV7-2, the J call TRBJ1-1, with D maybe TRBD1 (5 bases). Germline CDR1 SGHTA, CDR2 FQGNSA. Deletions cut 5 bases from V and 1 base from J, with 11 bases between. CDR3 length: 14 amino acids. Written as DNA, the CDR3 is TGTGCCAGCAGCCAGGGACTTTCGAACACTGAAGCTTTCTTT. Translated: CASSQGLSNTEAFF.

The V and J genes are TRBV3-1 (or the pseudogene TRBV3-2) and TRBJ1-4, with D unresolved. The CDR3 runs to 14 residues. V shed 4 bases and J shed 0 bases, with 6 bases lying between them. Germline V gives CDR1 LGHDT, CDR2 YNNKEL (reference sequence). The CDR3: CASSLKATNEKLFF. CDR3 bases: TGTGCCAGCAGCCTCAAGGCAACTAATGAAAAACTGTTTTTT.

V usage is TRBV7-9 and J usage is TRBJ2-2, with D unclear. The germline V gene encodes CDR1 SEHNR and CDR2 FQNEAQ (reference sequence). The CDR3 contains 18 residues. V lost 2 bases and J 2 bases, leaving 18 bases between the germline ends. CDR3 residues: CASSLSSGAVFNTGELFF. In DNA, the CDR3 is TGTGCCAGCAGCTTATCTTCAGGAGCCGTCTTTAACACCGGGGAGCTGTTTTTT.

The rearrangement joins TRBV27 to TRBJ2-7, with D possibly being TRBD1 (5 bases). With 6 bases removed from V and 1 base from J, the gap between germline ends came to 13 bases. Germline V lookup: CDR1 MNHEY, CDR2 SMNVEV (reference sequence). This CDR3 spans 14 amino acids. The CDR3 coding sequence is TGTGCCAGCAGGAGACAGCCCGATTCCTACGAGCAGTACTTC. Its protein is CASRRQPDSYEQYF.

The chain joins TRBV28 to TRBJ1-5, with D perhaps matching TRBD1 (6 bases). The V end was cut by 0 bases, the J end by 3 bases, with 12 bases between. CDR1 MDHEN and CDR2 SYDVKM come from the germline V gene. The CDR3 has 16 amino acids. The CDR3: CASSLWGRGSNQPQHF. CDR3 nucleotides: TGTGCCAGCAGTTTATGGGGCAGGGGCTCCAATCAGCCCCAGCATTTT.

This chain uses TRBV27 with TRBJ2-7; D is possibly TRBD2 (6 bases). CDR3 size: 13 residues. Germline-derived CDR1 and CDR2 are MNHEY and SMNVEV (reference sequence). V gave up 3 bases and J gave up 6 bases, with 12 bases separating them. The CDR3 coding sequence is TGTGCCAGCAGTTTTGGAACGACTAGCGAGCAGTACTTC. It encodes CASSFGTTSEQYF.